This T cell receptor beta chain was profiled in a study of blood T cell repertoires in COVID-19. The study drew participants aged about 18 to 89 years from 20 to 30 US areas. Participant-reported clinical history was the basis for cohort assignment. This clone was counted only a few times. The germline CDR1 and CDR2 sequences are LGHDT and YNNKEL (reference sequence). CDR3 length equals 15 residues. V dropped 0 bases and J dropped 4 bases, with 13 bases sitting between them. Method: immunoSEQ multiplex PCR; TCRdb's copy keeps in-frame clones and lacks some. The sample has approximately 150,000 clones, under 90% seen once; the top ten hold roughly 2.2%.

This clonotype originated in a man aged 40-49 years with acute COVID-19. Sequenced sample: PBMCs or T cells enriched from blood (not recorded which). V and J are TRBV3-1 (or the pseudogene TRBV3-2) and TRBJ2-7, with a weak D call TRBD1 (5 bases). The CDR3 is CASSQDRALGYEQYF. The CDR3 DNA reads TGTGCCAGCAGCCAAGACAGGGCCTTGGGGTACGAGCAGTACTTC.